The 11 T cell receptor beta chains reported below all come from one sample, sequenced in a study of T cells in Graves' hyperthyroidism and ophthalmopathy. Amplification targeted TCR beta CDR3 regions from RNA transcripts. With the HTBI primer set, the TCR CDR3 went through a first round of RT-PCR. TCRdb passed the multiplex PCR reads through MiXCR, listing each CDR3 protein once. The profile covers fewer than 350,000 distinct CDR3 sequences, with approximately 22% appearing a single time and about 50% taken by the ten largest. Sequenced material: blood. The origin of the receptors is a woman aged 50 to 60 with Graves' hyperthyroidism.

This clonotype was counted a few times. The rearrangement uses TRBV20-1 and TRBJ2-7, with D tentatively TRBD2 (5 bases). CDR3 length: 11 amino acids. Germline V lookup: CDR1 DFQATT, CDR2 SNEGSKA (reference sequence). The V gene lost 6 bases and the J gene lost 4 bases, with 10 bases spanning the gap. CDR3 in amino acids: CSATRKYEQYF. CDR3 nucleotides: TGCAGTGCAACTAGAAAATACGAGCAGTACTTC.

This clonotype was found many times. The chain carries TRBV5-1 and TRBJ1-6, with D perhaps TRBD1 (5 bases). Trimming cost V 4 bases and J 5 bases, with 22 bases left between them. From germline, CDR1 is SGHRS and CDR2 YFSETQ. The CDR3 length is 18 residues. For the CDR3, the DNA is TGCGCCAGCAGCACGGGACCGCTGGACGTGGTAGATAATTCACCCCTCCACTTT. This encodes CASSTGPLDVVDNSPLHF.

This clonotype was counted many times. V is TRBV30 and J is TRBJ1-1; 10 nucleotides agree with TRBD1. J lost 1 base, V lost 4 bases, and 12 bases had no gene match. The germline CDR1 and CDR2 sequences are GTSNPN and SVGIG (reference sequence). This CDR3 comprises 17 residues. As DNA, the CDR3 is TGTGCCTGGAACCTTGGAAGGACAGGGGGTTCGAACACTGAAGCTTTCTTT. Protein product: CAWNLGRTGGSNTEAFF.

This clonotype was recorded at least ten times. The V and J genes are TRBV12-3 or TRBV12-4 and TRBJ2-7; D is tentatively TRBD1 or TRBD2 (5 bases each). This CDR3 is built from 14 residues. V was cut by 3 bases and J by 0 bases, with 9 bases left in between. The DNA of the CDR3 is TGTGCCAGCAGTTTGAGGGACGACTCCTACGAGCAGTACTTC. Its protein is CASSLRDDSYEQYF.

This clonotype appeared once. With a much larger clone just one base away, this may be a read error. The CDR3 reads CASSLSDYGQYF. For the CDR3, the DNA is TGTGCCAGCAGCTTAAGTGACTACGGGCAGTACTTC. The chain employs TRBV7-2 and TRBJ2-7, with a tentative D call TRBD2 (5 bases). The CDR3 is 12 amino acids. Germline V gene sequence: CDR1 SGHTA, CDR2 FQGNSA.

This clonotype was picked up a small number of times. V and J are TRBV6-4 and TRBJ2-1; D is undetermined. Trimming took off 0 bases at V and 9 bases at J, with 12 bases between the two ends. Per germline, CDR1 MRHNA and CDR2 SNTAGT. The CDR3 length is 14 residues. The CDR3 protein is CASSDSIRAGEQFF. Written as DNA, the CDR3 is TGTGCCAGCAGTGACTCGATTAGGGCTGGTGAGCAGTTCTTC.

J is TRBJ2-4 and V is TRBV14, with 10 bases lining up with TRBD1. CDR1 is SGHDN, CDR2 FVKESK, per germline. The CDR3 contains 16 residues. Trimming at V came to 4 bases and at J to 5 bases, leaving 8 bases not matched to a gene. The chain's CDR3 is CASSPRQGAGENIQYF. CDR3 DNA: TGTGCCAGCAGCCCCCGACAGGGGGCTGGTGAAAACATTCAGTACTTC.

The chain joins TRBV2 to TRBJ2-3; D not certain. The CDR3 runs 12 residues. V lost 6 bases and J lost 2, with 6 bases in between. CDR1 is SNHLY, CDR2 FYNNEI, per germline. CDR3 amino acids: CASRQLTDTQYF. CDR3 nucleotides: TGTGCCAGCAGGCAGCTCACAGATACGCAGTATTTT.

This clonotype was detected many times. The chain links TRBV28 to TRBJ2-1; 9 bases map to TRBD1. There are 13 residues in the CDR3. CDR1 MDHEN and CDR2 SYDVKM come from the germline V gene. The trim removed 10 bases at V and 7 bases at J, leaving 8 bases unmatched. CDR3 sequence (DNA): TGTGCCACCCAGGGACAGGGAAAAAATGAGCAGTTCTTC. Translation gives CATQGQGKNEQFF. Combining the CDR3 with reference TRBV28 and TRBJ2-1 gives the whole variable domain DVKVTQSSRYLVKRTGEKVFLECVQDMDHENMFWYRQDPGLGLRLIYFSYDVKMKEKGDIPEGYSVSREKKERFSLILESASTNQTSMYLCATQGQGKNEQFFGPGTRLTVL.

The rearrangement links TRBV6-1 to TRBJ1-1; D might be TRBD1 (5 bases). CDR1 and CDR2 from the germline V gene are MNHNS and SASEGT. The V and J ends lost 6 bases and 5 bases respectively, with 16 bases between them. This CDR3 spans 14 amino acids. CDR3 protein: CASRDQGSMTEAFF. The CDR3 DNA reads as TGTGCCAGCAGAGATCAGGGTAGTATGACTGAAGCTTTCTTT.

This clonotype was found many times. V is TRBV29-1 and J is TRBJ2-5, with 9 bases that match TRBD2. Unmatched junction bases numbered 6, after V lost 4 bases and J lost 0 bases. The CDR3 has 15 residues. Germline loops: CDR1 SQVTM, CDR2 ANQGSEA. CDR3 coding DNA: TGCAGCGTTGTACCGCTAGCGGGGAACCAAGAGACCCAGTACTTC. This encodes CSVVPLAGNQETQYF.